The 21 T cell receptor beta chains given below trace back to one sample, sequenced in a study of cytomegalovirus exposure and HLA in healthy donors. The PCR used 60 Vbeta and 13 Jbeta primers. The assay was immunoSEQ multiplex PCR, and TCRdb's table has in-frame clones only and misses some. Among 110,000 to 150,000 clones listed, about 72% were seen once. The specimen sequenced was PBMCs. The receptors stem from a man aged 35-49 years in good health and CMV-seronegative.

The chain recombines TRBV13 with TRBJ2-5, with a weak D call TRBD1 (5 bases). The end of the DNA fits TRBJ2-7 better, so the J call may be wrong. Germline V gene data show CDR1 as PRHDT and CDR2 as FYEKMQ (reference sequence). The CDR3 extends over 15 amino acids. CDR3 sequence: CASGLQDTALYEQYF. The CDR3 nucleotides read TGTGCCAGCGGGCTCCAGGACACTGCGCTCTACGAGCAGTACTTC.

The chain is built from TRBV7-2 and TRBJ2-1; D remains unclear. Germline V gives CDR1 SGHTA, CDR2 FQGNSA. CDR3 length equals 14 residues. Trimming left V 2 bases short and J 6 bases short, with 11 bases between. This CDR3 reads CASSLPTVVNEQFF. CDR3 DNA: TGTGCCAGCAGCTTACCCACAGTCGTCAATGAGCAGTTCTTC. The full variable domain, rest sourced from reference TRBV7-2 and TRBJ2-1, is GAGVSQSPSNKVTEKGKDVELRCDPISGHTALYWYRQSLGQGLEFLIYFQGNSAPDKSGLPSDRFSAERTGGSVSTLTIQRTQQEDSAVYLCASSLPTVVNEQFFGPGTRLTVL.

The gene calls are TRBV28 and TRBJ2-2; 14 bases match TRBD2. Germline values: CDR1 MDHEN, CDR2 SYDVKM. The CDR3 loop spans 16 amino acids. J was trimmed by 5 bases and V by 4 bases; bases with no gene match: 3. Written as DNA, the CDR3 is TGTGCCAGCAGTTCCGGACTAGCGGGAGGTACCGGGGAGCTGTTTTTT. This encodes CASSSGLAGGTGELFF.

The gene calls are TRBV7-6 and TRBJ2-3, with 9 bases that match TRBD1. Looked up from germline, CDR1 is SGHVS and CDR2 is FNYEAQ. V lost 1 base, J lost 3 bases, and 2 bases stayed unmatched. The CDR3 has 15 amino acids. The DNA of the CDR3 is TGTGCCAGCAGCTTAGAGGGACAGGGAACAGATACGCAGTATTTT. Its translation: CASSLEGQGTDTQYF. Full variable domain (outside the CDR3, taken from reference TRBV7-6 and TRBJ2-3): GAGVSQSPRYKVTKRGQDVALRCDPISGHVSLYWYRQALGQGPEFLTYFNYEAQQDKSGLPNDRFSAERPEGSISTLTIQRTEQRDSAMYRCASSLEGQGTDTQYFGPGTRLTVL.

The chain is built from TRBV7-9 and TRBJ1-3; D unresolved. The germline CDR1 and CDR2 sequences are SEHNR and FQNEAQ (reference sequence). Trimming left V 7 bases short and J 0 bases short, with 16 bases between. CDR3 size: 16 residues. This CDR3 reads CASTAESQFSGNTIYF. The DNA for the CDR3 is TGTGCCAGCACGGCGGAAAGTCAATTCTCTGGAAACACCATATATTTT.

The chain combines TRBV2 with TRBJ2-5, with 14 positions matching TRBD2. The CDR3 totals 15 residues. V was pared by 6 bases and J by 5 bases, with 5 bases of the junction left unmatched. In germline, CDR1 is SNHLY, CDR2 FYNNEI. CDR3: CASRGTSGGRETQYF. As DNA, the CDR3 is TGTGCCAGCAGGGGGACTAGCGGGGGCCGGGAGACCCAGTACTTC.

The rearrangement links TRBV10-3 to TRBJ2-5; 13 nucleotides align to TRBD2. V shed 5 bases and J 4 bases; nucleotides not matched to a gene: 4. This CDR3 spans 15 amino acids. Per the germline V gene, CDR1 is ENHRY and CDR2 is SYGVKD. In nucleotides, the CDR3 is TGTGCCATCAGTCAACTAGCGGGGGGGCCAGAGACCCAGTACTTC. Translation gives CAISQLAGGPETQYF.

The table lists this clone with a few counts. V is TRBV30 and J is TRBJ1-2; D perhaps matches TRBD1 (5 bases). Trimming shortened V by 5 bases and J by 8 bases, and 12 bases separated the two germline ends. This CDR3 is 11 amino acids long. The germline V gene has CDR1 GTSNPN and CDR2 SVGIG (reference sequence). DNA of the CDR3: TGTGCCTGGTCTCAGGGAAGGGGCTACACCTTC. This translates into CAWSQGRGYTF.

V and J are TRBV29-1 and TRBJ1-2, with 8 bases matching TRBD1. The germline V gene encodes CDR1 SQVTM and CDR2 ANQGSEA. This CDR3 contains 18 residues. V lost 1 base to trimming and J lost 5 bases; unmatched junction nucleotides: 18. CDR3 sequence (DNA): TGCAGCGTTGAAGTAAGGGCGCGGACAACAGGGGGGATTTATGGCTACACCTTC. Translation gives CSVEVRARTTGGIYGYTF.

V and J are TRBV9 and TRBJ2-3, with 11 bases lining up with TRBD1. Trimming cost V 4 bases and J 4 bases; bases outside gene matches: 11. The CDR3 contains 17 residues. Germline V gene sequence: CDR1 SGDLS, CDR2 YYNGEE. As DNA, the CDR3 is TGTGCCAGCAGCATCCCGGGGACAGGGGGGACTTCAGATACGCAGTATTTT. It encodes CASSIPGTGGTSDTQYF.

This chain uses TRBV6-6 with TRBJ2-1; the match to TRBD1 covers 7 bases. V shed 0 bases, J shed 6 bases, and the junction held 2 bases outside the gene matches. The CDR3 length is 14 residues. Germline V gene data show CDR1 as MNHNY and CDR2 as SVGAGI (reference sequence). The CDR3 is CASSYSTGLNEQFF. For the CDR3, the DNA is TGTGCCAGCAGTTACTCGACAGGGCTCAATGAGCAGTTCTTC.

This clone appeared once. The chain uses TRBV6-1 and TRBJ1-6; D not resolved. Trimming removed 2 bases at V and 10 bases at J, with 12 bases between. Germline CDR1 reads MNHNS; CDR2 reads SASEGT. The CDR3 loop spans 14 amino acids. In nucleotides, the CDR3 is TGTGCCAGCAGTGAAAATTCACAAGTATCACCCCTCCACTTT. Translation gives CASSENSQVSPLHF.

The rearrangement uses TRBV30 and TRBJ2-2; 14 bases align to TRBD2. CDR1 and CDR2 (germline): GTSNPN, SVGIG (reference sequence). V gave up 3 bases and J gave up 5 bases; unmatched junction bases: 2. The length of the CDR3 is 15 residues. In DNA form, the CDR3 reads TGTGCCTGGAGGGGACTAGCGGGGGAAACCGGGGAGCTGTTTTTT. As protein: CAWRGLAGETGELFF.

The gene calls are TRBV7-8 and TRBJ1-2; TRBD1 is a possible D gene (5 bases). The CDR3 is 15 residues long. Trimming cost V 2 bases and J 0 bases, with 10 bases left between them. Germline values: CDR1 SGHVS, CDR2 FQNEAQ. The CDR3 coding sequence is TGTGCCAGCAGCTTATGGGCAGGGACTAACTATGGCTACACCTTC. It codes for CASSLWAGTNYGYTF.

The chain carries TRBV7-2 and TRBJ2-7, with a weak D call TRBD2 (6 bases). This CDR3 comprises 15 residues. Between the trimmed V and J ends, which lost 4 bases and 6 bases, there was a span of 19 bases. The V gene's germline CDR1 is SGHTA and CDR2 FQGNSA. The CDR3, as DNA: TGTGCCAGCAGCTCCACCCTAGCGATCCCCCGCGAGCAGTACTTC. Encoded protein: CASSSTLAIPREQYF.

With regard to this clone: The sample contains more than one DNA sequence encoding this CDR3. The chain has TRBV4-1 and TRBJ1-1, with a weak D call TRBD1 (5 bases). The V end was cut by 1 base, the J end by 5 bases, with 8 bases between. Germline assignment: CDR1 MGHRA and CDR2 YSYEKL. The CDR3 extends over 13 amino acids. The DNA for the CDR3 is TGCGCCAGCAGCCAAGCCAGGGATACTGAAGCTTTCTTT. Translation gives CASSQARDTEAFF.

The V and J genes are TRBV5-6 and TRBJ1-5; no reliable D call. V was pared by 1 base and J by 3 bases, with 8 bases between. Germline V gene lookup returns CDR1 SGHDT and CDR2 YYEEEE. The CDR3 loop spans 14 amino acids. The CDR3 region is CASSLITDNQPQHF. The CDR3 DNA reads TGTGCCAGCAGCTTGATAACAGACAATCAGCCCCAGCATTTT.

The chain recombines TRBV2 with TRBJ1-1; no clear D. The CDR3 covers 11 residues. Trimming left V 7 bases short and J 7 bases short, with 10 bases between. The germline gives CDR1 SNHLY, CDR2 FYNNEI. The CDR3 sequence: CASNIQNEAFF. The DNA for the CDR3 is TGTGCCAGCAATATACAGAATGAAGCTTTCTTT.

The chain has TRBV15 and TRBJ1-6, with D maybe TRBD1 (5 bases). This CDR3 has 15 amino acids. CDR1 is LNHNV, CDR2 YYDKDF, per germline (reference sequence). The germline V and J ends were trimmed by 2 bases and 8 bases, with 13 bases remaining between them. As DNA, the CDR3 is TGTGCCACCAGCAGACAAGGGCCCAGGGATTCACCCCTCCACTTT. This sequence encodes CATSRQGPRDSPLHF. Full variable domain (outside the CDR3, taken from reference TRBV15 and TRBJ1-6): DAMVIQNPRYQVTQFGKPVTLSCSQTLNHNVMYWYQQKSSQAPKLLFHYYDKDFNNEADTPDNFQSRRPNTSFCFLDIRSPGLGDTAMYLCATSRQGPRDSPLHFGNGTRLTVT.

The chain has TRBV5-1 and TRBJ2-7; 8 bases agree with TRBD1. With V trimmed by 2 bases and J by 3 bases, 4 bases remained unmatched. Per the germline V gene, CDR1 is SGHRS and CDR2 is YFSETQ. The length of the CDR3 is 14 residues. CDR3 DNA sequence: TGCGCCAGCAGCTTTGCCGGACAGGGCTACGAGCAGTACTTC. As protein: CASSFAGQGYEQYF.

The chain employs TRBV28 and TRBJ1-2; D unclear. The length of the CDR3 is 14 residues. Between the trimmed V and J ends, which lost 1 base and 7 bases, there was a span of 13 bases. Germline assignment: CDR1 MDHEN and CDR2 SYDVKM. The CDR3 DNA reads as TGTGCCAGCAGTTTATTTGGGCCGTCCGCTGGCTACACCTTC. This sequence encodes CASSLFGPSAGYTF.